The 4 T cell receptor beta chains below were found in one sample sequenced in a study of blood T cells in healthy people across ages (dated by TCRdb to between 2014 and 2017). Library preparation employed 5' RACE. The run used an Illumina HiSeq 2500. The second PCR ran for roughly 7 to 12 cycles and used a J-beta primer mix along with a sample-barcoded 5' primer. TCRdb itself trimmed the public reads at Q25 with fastp, ran MiXCR and retained productive beta chains. A single entry per CDR3 protein holds the most common genes and DNA from its merged rows. The sample records roughly 410,000 distinct CDR3 sequences, approximately 52% of which are singletons. The ten largest account for around 49% of the sample. Sequencing used blood. These receptor sequences come from a man in his sixties in good health.

The table lists this clonotype with a few counts. This chain joins TRBV4-2 and TRBJ2-7; D possibly matches TRBD1 or TRBD2 (5 bases each). The germline V gene encodes CDR1 LGHNA and CDR2 YNFKEQ. This CDR3 region has 16 residues. V lost 1 base and J 2 bases, leaving 15 bases between the germline ends. The CDR3 spells CASSQAMGRAAYEQYF. CDR3 DNA: TGTGCCAGCAGCCAAGCTATGGGACGGGCCGCCTACGAGCAGTACTTC.

This chain links TRBV25-1 with TRBJ2-5, with 7 bases lining up with TRBD1. The tail of the sequence fits TRBJ2-7 better, so the J call may be wrong. Germline V gives CDR1 MGHDK, CDR2 SYGVNS. There are 14 residues in the CDR3. CDR3 loop: CASSELDRAYEQYF. DNA of the CDR3: TGTGCCAGCAGTGAATTAGACAGGGCCTACGAGCAGTACTTC.

The chain joins TRBV19 to TRBJ2-1, with 7 bases identical to TRBD1. V was clipped by 7 bases and J by 9 bases; unmatched bases: 3. Germline V gives CDR1 LNHDA, CDR2 SQIVND (reference sequence). CDR3 length: 11 residues. The CDR3 DNA is TGTGCCAGTACCAGGGGGACTGAGCAGTTCTTC. Protein sequence: CASTRGTEQFF.

This rearrangement joins TRBV30 to TRBJ2-2; perhaps TRBD2 as D (5 bases). Germline lookup yields CDR1 GTSNPN and CDR2 SVGIG (reference sequence). The CDR3 totals 13 residues. V was cut by 3 bases and J by 7 bases, with 12 bases left in between. This CDR3 reads CAWSQGRGGELFF. CDR3 bases: TGTGCCTGGAGCCAAGGGAGAGGCGGGGAGCTGTTTTTT.